The 26 T cell receptor beta chains listed next were all sequenced from one sample in a study of OX40 agonist ivuxolimab in advanced cancers. Profiled with immunoSEQ multiplex PCR; TCRdb holds only in-frame clones, not every one. The repertoire holds 25,000 to 30,000 clones, more than 75% seen once, with around 21% in the top ten. The sequenced sample was CD4+ or CD8+ T cells sorted from blood, obtained in a trial of the OX40 agonist ivuxolimab. Every receptor here comes from an adult with an advanced solid tumor such as melanoma, head and neck, liver or kidney cancer.

The V gene is TRBV6-1, the J gene TRBJ2-7; 10 nucleotides agree with TRBD1. The V gene's germline CDR1 is MNHNS and CDR2 SASEGT. V lost 6 bases, J lost 0 bases, and 5 bases stayed unmatched. This CDR3 region has 15 residues. CDR3 loop: CASRPGQGISYEQYF. CDR3 bases: TGTGCCAGCAGGCCGGGACAGGGGATCTCCTACGAGCAGTACTTC.

The chain has TRBV27 and TRBJ1-1; 7 nucleotides line up with TRBD1. This CDR3 has 14 amino acids. Germline values: CDR1 MNHEY, CDR2 SMNVEV (reference sequence). V shed 5 bases and J 7 bases; nucleotides not matched to a gene: 10. The CDR3 DNA follows: TGTGCCAGCAGTAGACAGGGCGATTACGGTGAAGCTTTCTTT. It translates to CASSRQGDYGEAFF.

The chain links TRBV5-6 to TRBJ2-1, with D maybe TRBD2 (5 bases). The CDR3 is 16 amino acids. Germline V lookup: CDR1 SGHDT, CDR2 YYEEEE. Trimming removed 2 bases from V and 4 bases from J, with 16 bases in between. CDR3 in DNA: TGTGCCAGCAGCTTCCCCTTGGGGAGCATTTACAATGAGCAGTTCTTC. As protein: CASSFPLGSIYNEQFF.

The chain couples TRBV19 to TRBJ2-7; no clear D. The V end lost 2 bases, the J end lost 2 bases, and 7 bases lay between the germline ends. The CDR3 has 13 residues. Germline CDR1 LNHDA, CDR2 SQIVND (reference sequence). The CDR3 reads CASSIRATYEQYF. Written as DNA, the CDR3 is TGTGCCAGTAGTATACGGGCCACCTACGAGCAGTACTTC.

This chain joins TRBV28 and TRBJ1-4; TRBD1 is a possible D gene (6 bases). From germline, CDR1 is MDHEN and CDR2 SYDVKM. This CDR3 has 13 residues. With 7 bases removed from V and 8 bases from J, the gap between germline ends came to 14 bases. This CDR3 reads CASKNRAAEKLFF. Written as DNA, the CDR3 is TGTGCCAGCAAGAACAGGGCGGCGGAAAAACTGTTTTTT.

The rearrangement uses TRBV6-4 and TRBJ2-7; either TRBD1 or TRBD2 may fit D (5 bases each). V was pared by 0 bases and J by 3 bases, with 12 bases between. The CDR3 has 15 residues. Germline V gene sequence: CDR1 MRHNA, CDR2 SNTAGT. The CDR3 DNA sequence: TGTGCCAGCAGTGACTCACCGGGACCCAGCTACGAGCAGTACTTC. Its translation: CASSDSPGPSYEQYF.

The chain combines TRBV5-1 with TRBJ1-1; possibly TRBD1 for D (5 bases). V was pared by 0 bases and J by 8 bases, with 8 bases between. The CDR3 sequence is 12 residues long. Germline V gene lookup returns CDR1 SGHRS and CDR2 YFSETQ. CDR3 DNA sequence: TGCGCCAGCAGCTTGGCCCGGGGGGAAGCTTTCTTT. As protein: CASSLARGEAFF. Full variable domain (rest looked up from reference TRBV5-1 and TRBJ1-1): KAGVTQTPRYLIKTRGQQVTLSCSPISGHRSVSWYQQTPGQGLQFLFEYFSETQRNKGNFPGRFSGRQFSNSRSEMNVSTLELGDSALYLCASSLARGEAFFGQGTRLTVV.

This clone was seen only once. The genes are TRBV6-1 and TRBJ1-5; TRBD1 might be the D (6 bases). CDR1 MNHNS and CDR2 SASEGT come from the germline V gene. CDR3 size: 14 residues. V lost 7 bases to trimming and J lost 6 bases, with 16 bases between them. The CDR3 here is CASITGSLSQPQHF. DNA of the CDR3: TGTGCCAGCATCACAGGGTCTTTATCTCAGCCCCAGCATTTT.

V is TRBV28 and J is TRBJ2-1; D possibly corresponds to TRBD1 (7 bases). CDR1 is MDHEN and CDR2 is SYDVKM in the germline V gene. V dropped 2 bases and J dropped 3 bases, with 14 bases sitting between them. There are 16 residues in the CDR3. The CDR3 bases are TGTGCCAGCAGTTTACTCAGGGGGGTCCTCTACAATGAGCAGTTCTTC. Its protein product is CASSLLRGVLYNEQFF. Based on the CDR3 plus reference TRBV28 and TRBJ2-1, the full variable domain is DVKVTQSSRYLVKRTGEKVFLECVQDMDHENMFWYRQDPGLGLRLIYFSYDVKMKEKGDIPEGYSVSREKKERFSLILESASTNQTSMYLCASSLLRGVLYNEQFFGPGTRLTVL.

This chain joins TRBV28 and TRBJ1-1; D not certain. Germline V gives CDR1 MDHEN, CDR2 SYDVKM. This CDR3 comprises 13 residues. Deletions cut 2 bases from V and 5 bases from J, with 9 bases between. CDR3 DNA: TGTGCCAGCAGTTTAGGGGTTGGTACTGAAGCTTTCTTT. Amino acids: CASSLGVGTEAFF.

The chain combines TRBV7-6 with TRBJ2-3, with 7 bases lining up with TRBD2. The CDR3 length is 19 residues. Unmatched junction bases numbered 18, after V lost 4 bases and J lost 2 bases. CDR1 and CDR2 from the germline V gene are SGHVS and FNYEAQ. CDR3 region: CASSWAGEGQAGSTDTQYF. In nucleotides, the CDR3 is TGTGCCAGCAGCTGGGCGGGCGAGGGGCAAGCGGGATCCACAGATACGCAGTATTTT.

The J gene is TRBJ2-2, the V gene TRBV9, with D possibly TRBD2 on 6 matching bases. Germline-derived CDR1 and CDR2 are SGDLS and YYNGEE. V was pared by 2 bases and J by 5 bases, with 13 bases between. The CDR3 runs 15 residues. The CDR3 region is CASSVGGTRTGELFF. DNA for the CDR3: TGTGCCAGCAGCGTTGGGGGGACTCGGACCGGGGAGCTGTTTTTT.

The chain joins TRBV28 to TRBJ2-5; a possible D gene is TRBD2 (6 bases). The length of the CDR3 is 13 residues. From germline, CDR1 is MDHEN and CDR2 SYDVKM. The germline V and J ends were trimmed by 4 bases and 5 bases, with 11 bases remaining between them. CDR3 nucleotides: TGTGCCAGCAGTTCGACTAGTACGGAGACCCAGTACTTC. It encodes CASSSTSTETQYF.

V is TRBV4-3 and J is TRBJ1-1; a possible D gene is TRBD1 (6 bases). The CDR3 totals 13 residues. V dropped 0 bases and J dropped 8 bases, with 10 bases sitting between them. CDR1 and CDR2 from the germline V gene are LGHNA and YSLEER. The CDR3 loop reads CASSQDLDREAFF. CDR3 in DNA: TGCGCCAGCAGCCAAGATCTAGACAGGGAAGCTTTCTTT.

This clone was picked up one time. The chain recombines TRBV18 with TRBJ2-5; TRBD1 might be the D (5 bases). The CDR3 totals 13 residues. The germline V and J ends were trimmed by 3 bases and 1 base, with 6 bases remaining between them. Germline CDR1 reads KGHSH; CDR2 reads LQKENI. The CDR3 sequence is CASSPTVQETQYF. The CDR3 DNA follows: TGTGCCAGCTCACCGACAGTCCAAGAGACCCAGTACTTC.

This clone was picked up one time. The rearrangement uses TRBV5-1 and TRBJ2-2; TRBD1 matches 9 bases. The CDR3 length is 16 residues. Germline trimming cut 2 bases from V and 3 bases from J; bases unmatched to any gene: 5. Germline CDR1 is SGHRS and CDR2 is YFSETQ. CDR3 loop: CASSLTGGIYTGELFF. The CDR3 nucleotides read TGCGCCAGCAGCTTAACAGGGGGCATTTACACCGGGGAGCTGTTTTTT. Combining the CDR3 with reference TRBV5-1 and TRBJ2-2 gives the whole variable domain KAGVTQTPRYLIKTRGQQVTLSCSPISGHRSVSWYQQTPGQGLQFLFEYFSETQRNKGNFPGRFSGRQFSNSRSEMNVSTLELGDSALYLCASSLTGGIYTGELFFGEGSRLTVL.

V gene TRBV18 combines with J gene TRBJ1-2; the match to TRBD1 covers 7 bases. Germline CDR1 is KGHSH and CDR2 is LQKENI. The CDR3 totals 17 residues. V shed 3 bases, J shed 5 bases, and the junction held 15 bases outside the gene matches. CDR3 in amino acids: CASSPTVLTGINYGYTF. As DNA, the CDR3 is TGTGCCAGCTCACCTACCGTACTGACAGGGATTAATTATGGCTACACCTTC. Drawing the rest from reference TRBV18 and TRBJ1-2, the complete variable domain is NAGVMQNPRHLVRRRGQEARLRCSPMKGHSHVYWYRQLPEEGLKFMVYLQKENIIDESGMPKERFSAEFPKEGPSILRIQQVVRGDSAAYFCASSPTVLTGINYGYTFGSGTRLTVV.

The chain couples TRBV9 to TRBJ2-3; tentatively, D is TRBD2 (5 bases). CDR3 length equals 13 residues. CDR1 SGDLS and CDR2 YYNGEE come from the germline V gene. The V gene lost 3 bases and the J gene lost 6 bases, with 11 bases spanning the gap. CDR3 amino acids: CASSARRWDTQYF. The CDR3 DNA reads TGTGCCAGCAGCGCCCGGAGGTGGGATACGCAGTATTTT.

A remark on this clone: Other DNA sequences in the sample encode the same CDR3. This chain links TRBV6-1 with TRBJ1-2; TRBD1 agrees at 9 bases. Trimming at V came to 4 bases and at J to 0 bases, leaving 3 bases not matched to a gene. The CDR3 is made up of 15 amino acids. Germline CDR1 and CDR2: MNHNS and SASEGT. The CDR3 bases are TGTGCCAGCAGTGCTGGACAGGGGCCTAACTATGGCTACACCTTC. Its protein product is CASSAGQGPNYGYTF.

CDR3 sequence: CATVEKLFF. DNA of the CDR3: TGTGCCACCGTTGAAAAACTGTTTTTT. V usage is TRBV27 and J usage is TRBJ1-4, with D hard to call. The CDR3 contains 9 residues. V was pared by 10 bases and J by 7 bases, with 4 bases between. Per the germline V gene, CDR1 is MNHEY and CDR2 is SMNVEV (reference sequence).

The chain recombines TRBV11-2 with TRBJ2-3; no clear D gene. Germline CDR1 is SGHAT and CDR2 is FQNNGV. The V end was cut by 3 bases, the J end by 6 bases, with 16 bases between. This CDR3 comprises 15 residues. The CDR3 reads CASSFTIPPVDTQYF. DNA for the CDR3: TGTGCCAGCAGCTTTACCATCCCTCCGGTGGATACGCAGTATTTT.

The chain recombines TRBV27 with TRBJ2-7; the match to TRBD2 covers 12 bases. CDR3 length: 14 residues. Germline V gene lookup returns CDR1 MNHEY and CDR2 SMNVEV (reference sequence). Trimming at V came to 5 bases and at J to 2 bases, leaving 1 base not matched to a gene. CDR3 DNA sequence: TGTGCCAGCAGTCTAGCGGGGGGGACCTACGAGCAGTACTTC. Encoded protein: CASSLAGGTYEQYF.

The chain employs TRBV5-4 and TRBJ1-2; D is undetermined. V was shortened by 6 bases and J by 4 bases, with 13 bases between the two germline ends. There are 13 residues in the CDR3. The germline V gene encodes CDR1 SGHNT and CDR2 YYREEE (reference sequence). CDR3: CASTLDRGYGYTF. The CDR3 nucleotides read TGTGCCAGCACCCTAGATCGGGGCTATGGCTACACCTTC.

The rearrangement joins TRBV14 to TRBJ1-2; D call uncertain. This CDR3 comprises 14 residues. CDR1 SGHDN and CDR2 FVKESK come from the germline V gene. V was pared by 6 bases and J by 2 bases, with 13 bases between. CDR3 region: CASSPWEGNYGYTF. The CDR3 DNA reads TGTGCCAGCAGTCCCTGGGAGGGAAACTATGGCTACACCTTC.

This clone was recorded only once. This sequence joins TRBV10-3 and TRBJ2-2; the D call may be TRBD1 or TRBD2 (5 bases each). Germline CDR1 ENHRY, CDR2 SYGVKD. With 5 bases removed from V and 0 bases from J, the gap between germline ends came to 13 bases. The CDR3 consists of 16 residues. CDR3 sequence: CAISRLGTANTGELFF. For the CDR3, the DNA is TGTGCCATCAGTAGGTTAGGGACCGCGAACACCGGGGAGCTGTTTTTT.

This clone showed up just a few times. The CDR3 reads CASSESAAANYGYTF. The CDR3 DNA sequence: TGTGCCAGCAGTGAAAGCGCGGCAGCTAACTATGGCTACACCTTC. The chain combines TRBV2 with TRBJ1-2; unclear D gene. Trimming removed 2 bases at V and 0 bases at J, with 10 bases between. The CDR3 is made up of 15 amino acids. Germline V lookup: CDR1 SNHLY, CDR2 FYNNEI.